These 7 T cell receptor beta chains share one sample of origin, sequenced in a study of blood T cell repertoires in COVID-19 (dated by TCRdb to 2020 to 2022). The method behind the library was the immunoSEQ multiplex PCR assay. TCRdb retrieved this table from immuneACCESS and kept in-frame rearrangements only. Not all clones are present; in checked studies, unresolved V genes account for under half, and no reason is known for the remainder. The sample contains 650,000 to 800,000 clones, 90% of them found a single time. 0.2% to 0.3% of the sample rests with the top ten. The specimen was peripheral blood. Receptor source: a woman under 30 with acute or convalescent COVID-19.

V usage is TRBV7-8 and J usage is TRBJ1-1; 9 bases are a match to TRBD1. V shed 1 base, J shed 7 bases, and the junction held 4 bases outside the gene matches. This CDR3 contains 14 residues. CDR1 is SGHVS and CDR2 is FQNEAQ in the germline V gene. The DNA for the CDR3 is TGTGCCAGCAGCTTAGACCGGGACAGGGTTGAAGCTTTCTTT. Translating it yields CASSLDRDRVEAFF.

This clone was found once. The V gene is TRBV30, the J gene TRBJ1-1, with a weak D call TRBD1 (5 bases). The CDR3 sequence is 13 residues long. Deletions cut 3 bases from V and 5 bases from J, with 13 bases between. Germline-derived CDR1 and CDR2 are GTSNPN and SVGIG (reference sequence). The chain's CDR3 is CAWRVTDGTEAFF. CDR3 DNA sequence: TGTGCCTGGAGGGTGACAGACGGGACTGAAGCTTTCTTT.

The rearrangement links TRBV5-1 to TRBJ2-1; 11 nucleotides match TRBD2. This CDR3 region has 16 residues. V lost 3 bases to trimming and J lost 10 bases; unmatched junction nucleotides: 12. From germline, CDR1 is SGHRS and CDR2 YFSETQ. The CDR3 coding sequence is TGCGCCAGCAGCTGGAGGCTAGCGGGGGGTGGTGGGGAGCAGTTCTTC. Amino acid sequence: CASSWRLAGGGGEQFF.

The chain employs TRBV6-1 and TRBJ1-4; TRBD1 matches at 9 bases. This CDR3 spans 16 amino acids. Losses at the gene ends were 1 base for V and 6 bases for J; bases not matched to a gene: 6. Germline V gives CDR1 MNHNS, CDR2 SASEGT. CDR3 coding DNA: TGTGCCAGCAGTGAAGTATTGTGGGACAGGGATGAAAAACTGTTTTTT. This sequence encodes CASSEVLWDRDEKLFF.

Notes on this clone: Because the CDR3's place on the DNA is in doubt, the DNA is left out and the CDR3 is given as listed by TCRdb. This chain joins TRBV19 and TRBJ1-5. Per the germline V gene, CDR1 is LNHDA and CDR2 is SQIVND (reference sequence). The CDR3 numbers 16 amino acids, ends counted. The CDR3 loop is CASSILESYSNQPQHF.

V is TRBV6-1 and J is TRBJ1-6, with D tentatively TRBD1 (5 bases). The V gene lost 6 bases and the J gene lost 9 bases, with 12 bases spanning the gap. CDR3 size: 13 residues. The germline CDR1 and CDR2 sequences are MNHNS and SASEGT. The CDR3 DNA reads TGTGCCAGCAGGGACCAGGGTGGTTCACCCCTCCACTTT. It is translated as CASRDQGGSPLHF.

V and J are TRBV5-5 and TRBJ1-1; D is unclear. Germline V gives CDR1 SGHKS, CDR2 YYEKEE (reference sequence). This CDR3 comprises 15 residues. V was shortened by 4 bases and J by 4 bases, with 17 bases between the two germline ends. The CDR3 sequence is CASSHFYRSITEAFF. The CDR3 DNA follows: TGTGCCAGCAGCCACTTTTATCGATCTATCACTGAAGCTTTCTTT.